The 17 T cell receptor beta chains listed next were all sequenced from one sample in a study of T cell clones after liver transplantation. Sequenced by immunoSEQ multiplex PCR; TCRdb stores in-frame clones only, minus some. The table lists 68,000 or so clones, almost 95% of them singletons. Source: CD4+ T cells from blood, taken about 26 months after liver transplant. The receptors shown here come from a human patient who received a liver transplant. These T cells may partly come from the graft donor.

The rearrangement links TRBV19 to TRBJ2-2, with TRBD1 as a possible D gene (6 bases). With 5 bases removed from V and 5 bases from J, the gap between germline ends came to 12 bases. The CDR3 contains 14 residues. CDR1 and CDR2 from the germline V gene are LNHDA and SQIVND (reference sequence). The CDR3 is CASSSGVRTGELFF. The CDR3, as DNA: TGTGCCAGTAGTTCAGGGGTGCGGACCGGGGAGCTGTTTTTT.

In the case of this clone: The junction shows a germline mismatch at one end, possibly a read error. The V gene is TRBV9, the J gene TRBJ2-7; D gene unclear. This CDR3 spans 13 amino acids. CDR1 and CDR2 (germline): SGDLS, YYNGEE. The CDR3 DNA sequence: TGTGCCAGCAGCGTGAGTTCCTCCTCCGAGCAGTACTTC. Protein sequence: CASSVSSSSEQYF.

CDR3 coding DNA: TGTGCCACAAGGGCAAGCGAGGCGCAGTATTTT. Its protein product is CATRASEAQYF. The chain links TRBV10-3 to TRBJ2-3; D not certain. The CDR3 has 11 amino acids. Germline V gives CDR1 ENHRY, CDR2 SYGVKD. The V end was cut by 10 bases, the J end by 10 bases, with 15 bases between.

The rearrangement uses TRBV19 and TRBJ1-5; 7 bases match TRBD1. V shed 6 bases, J shed 7 bases, and the junction held 6 bases outside the gene matches. This CDR3 comprises 13 residues. Germline assignment: CDR1 LNHDA and CDR2 SQIVND (reference sequence). The CDR3 reads CASRLQGTQPQHF. In DNA form, the CDR3 reads TGTGCCAGTAGGTTACAGGGGACCCAGCCCCAGCATTTT.

This rearrangement joins TRBV19 to TRBJ1-1, with 7 nucleotides matching TRBD1. Germline V gene lookup returns CDR1 LNHDA and CDR2 SQIVND (reference sequence). V gave up 7 bases and J gave up 3 bases; unmatched junction bases: 8. The CDR3 runs to 14 residues. The CDR3 DNA follows: TGTGCCAGTAAGGCGGGACAGAAGGACACTGAAGCTTTCTTT. Amino acid sequence: CASKAGQKDTEAFF.

For this clone: The junction differs from germline at one of its ends, possibly a read error. The J gene is TRBJ1-2, the V gene TRBV30; 9 nucleotides match TRBD1. Germline V gives CDR1 GTSNPN, CDR2 SVGIG (reference sequence). CDR3 size: 12 residues. CDR3 nucleotide sequence: TGTGCCTGGAGTGACCTTCGACAGGGGGTTTTTTTC. It yields the protein CAWSDLRQGVFF.

Written as DNA, the CDR3 is TGTGCCAGCAGCTTACGTACGGGGTCGGGAGAGACCCAGTACTTC. Translated, it gives CASSLRTGSGETQYF. The chain carries TRBV7-2 and TRBJ2-5; possible D gene TRBD2, 5 bases. Per the germline V gene, CDR1 is SGHTA and CDR2 is FQGNSA. The ends were cut back, 2 bases at V and 4 bases at J, with 14 bases in the middle. The CDR3 sequence is 15 residues long.

The chain couples TRBV27 to TRBJ1-1; D is possibly TRBD1 (5 bases). V was cut by 5 bases and J by 4 bases, with 20 bases left in between. CDR1 MNHEY and CDR2 SMNVEV come from the germline V gene (reference sequence). CDR3 length: 16 residues. CDR3 in DNA: TGTGCCAGCAGTCCCCCGGGAGGCCCGGGGGGCACTGAAGCTTTCTTT. As protein: CASSPPGGPGGTEAFF.

The chain links TRBV5-1 to TRBJ2-3; D is unclear. V lost 1 base and J lost 1, with 7 bases in between. Looked up from germline, CDR1 is SGHRS and CDR2 is YFSETQ. This CDR3 contains 14 residues. The CDR3 is CASSLRVGTDTQYF. The CDR3 region has the DNA TGCGCCAGCAGCTTGAGGGTGGGCACAGATACGCAGTATTTT.

This chain joins TRBV4-2 and TRBJ1-4; unclear D gene. CDR1 is LGHNA, CDR2 YNFKEQ, per germline. Trimming shortened V by 1 base and J by 4 bases, and 22 bases separated the two germline ends. The CDR3 totals 19 residues. CDR3 protein: CASSQVIPHNSGVNEKLFF. In DNA form, the CDR3 reads TGTGCCAGCAGCCAAGTAATCCCCCACAACAGTGGCGTTAATGAAAAACTGTTTTTT.

The rearrangement links TRBV11-3 to TRBJ2-5, with 8 bases that match TRBD2. CDR1 and CDR2 (germline): SGHNT, YENEEA. The CDR3 is 15 residues long. V lost 0 bases and J lost 5; bases outside the gene matches: 5. CDR3 amino acids: CASSLDLAGQETQYF. CDR3 sequence (DNA): TGTGCCAGCAGCTTAGATCTAGCGGGCCAGGAGACCCAGTACTTC.

This chain joins TRBV5-4 and TRBJ1-2; TRBD1 matches 8 bases. This CDR3 comprises 15 residues. CDR1 is SGHNT and CDR2 is YYREEE in the germline V gene (reference sequence). V lost 4 bases and J lost 2; bases outside the gene matches: 7. The CDR3: CASSEPNRGNYGYTF. CDR3 nucleotide sequence: TGTGCCAGCAGCGAACCTAACAGGGGGAACTATGGCTACACCTTC.

V is TRBV6-1 and J is TRBJ1-2, with D hard to call. V shed 7 bases and J shed 2 bases, with 14 bases lying between them. This CDR3 comprises 14 residues. Germline V CDR1 and CDR2: MNHNS, SASEGT. The CDR3 DNA sequence: TGTGCCAGCACCTTATGGTGGGGAAACTATGGCTACACCTTC. Protein product: CASTLWWGNYGYTF.

The V call is TRBV6-4, the J call TRBJ2-7, with 9 bases fitting TRBD1. CDR3 size: 14 residues. Germline V gene sequence: CDR1 MRHNA, CDR2 SNTAGT. The ends lost 6 bases at V and 5 bases at J; junction bases unmatched: 8. The CDR3 region is CASSKGQGNNEQYF. Here the CDR3 DNA reads TGTGCCAGCAGCAAAGGACAGGGGAACAACGAGCAGTACTTC.

The chain combines TRBV7-9 with TRBJ1-1; 7 nucleotides match TRBD1. Per the germline V gene, CDR1 is SEHNR and CDR2 is FQNEAQ (reference sequence). There are 16 residues in the CDR3. V dropped 5 bases and J dropped 3; count of bases not matched to a gene: 12. The CDR3 nucleotides read TGTGCCAGCAGCCCCACTCCAAGGGGGCGCGACACTGAAGCTTTCTTT. Its translation is CASSPTPRGRDTEAFF.

The chain joins TRBV5-6 to TRBJ2-3; 8 bases fit TRBD1. Looked up from germline, CDR1 is SGHDT and CDR2 is YYEEEE. The length of the CDR3 is 14 residues. V was pared by 1 base and J by 3 bases, with 1 base of the junction left unmatched. CDR3 sequence reads: CASSLQGATDTQYF. The DNA of the CDR3 is TGTGCCAGCAGCTTGCAGGGGGCAACAGATACGCAGTATTTT. Using reference TRBV5-6 and TRBJ2-3 for the parts outside the CDR3, the full variable domain is DAGVTQSPTHLIKTRGQQVTLRCSPKSGHDTVSWYQQALGQGPQFIFQYYEEEERQRGNFPDRFSGHQFPNYSSELNVNALLLGDSALYLCASSLQGATDTQYFGPGTRLTVL.

Note on this clone: Germline and junction disagree at one end, which may indicate a read error. The chain employs TRBV5-1 and TRBJ2-7; 11 bases match TRBD2. In germline, CDR1 is SGHRS, CDR2 YFSETQ. The CDR3 is 12 amino acids. The CDR3 bases are TGCGCCAGCAGCAGGGATGGGACTAGCGGACACTTC. Translation gives CASSRDGTSGHF. The complete variable domain, with remaining parts taken from reference TRBV5-1 and TRBJ2-7, reads KAGVTQTPRYLIKTRGQQVTLSCSPISGHRSVSWYQQTPGQGLQFLFEYFSETQRNKGNFPGRFSGRQFSNSRSEMNVSTLELGDSALYLCASSRDGTSGHFGPGTRLTVT.